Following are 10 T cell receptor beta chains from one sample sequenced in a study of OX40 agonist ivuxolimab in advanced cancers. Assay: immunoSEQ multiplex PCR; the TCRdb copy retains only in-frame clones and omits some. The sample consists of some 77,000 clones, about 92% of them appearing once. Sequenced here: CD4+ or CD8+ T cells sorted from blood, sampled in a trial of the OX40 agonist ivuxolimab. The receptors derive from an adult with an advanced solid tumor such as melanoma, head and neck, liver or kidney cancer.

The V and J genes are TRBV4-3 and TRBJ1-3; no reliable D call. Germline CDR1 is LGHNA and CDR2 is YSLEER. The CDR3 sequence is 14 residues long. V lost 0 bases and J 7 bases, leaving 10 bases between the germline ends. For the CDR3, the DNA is TGCGCCAGCAGCCAAGATAACCCCGGGAACACCATATATTTT. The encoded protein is CASSQDNPGNTIYF.

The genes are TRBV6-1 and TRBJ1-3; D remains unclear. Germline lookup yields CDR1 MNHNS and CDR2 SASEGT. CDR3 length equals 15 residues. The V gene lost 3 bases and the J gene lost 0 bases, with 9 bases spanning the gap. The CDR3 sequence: CASSEGSYSGNTIYF. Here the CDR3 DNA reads TGTGCCAGCAGTGAGGGGTCCTACTCTGGAAACACCATATATTTT.

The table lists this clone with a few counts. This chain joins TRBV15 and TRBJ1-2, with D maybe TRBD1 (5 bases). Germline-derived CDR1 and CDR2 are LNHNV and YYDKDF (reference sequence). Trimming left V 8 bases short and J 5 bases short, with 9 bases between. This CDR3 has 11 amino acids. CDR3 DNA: TGTGCCACCTGGGGGGGGTATGGCTACACCTTC. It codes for CATWGGYGYTF.

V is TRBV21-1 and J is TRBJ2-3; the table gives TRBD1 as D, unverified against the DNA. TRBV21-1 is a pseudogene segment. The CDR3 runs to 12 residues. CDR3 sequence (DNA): TGTGCCAGCAGCACAGGGGTTGATACGCAGTATTTT. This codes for CASSTGVDTQYF.

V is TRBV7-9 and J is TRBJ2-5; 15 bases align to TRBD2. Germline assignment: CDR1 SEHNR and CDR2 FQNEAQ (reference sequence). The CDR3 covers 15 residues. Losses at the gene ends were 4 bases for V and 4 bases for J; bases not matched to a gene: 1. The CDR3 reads CASSWGLAGGETQYF. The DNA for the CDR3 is TGTGCCAGCAGCTGGGGACTAGCGGGAGGAGAGACCCAGTACTTC.

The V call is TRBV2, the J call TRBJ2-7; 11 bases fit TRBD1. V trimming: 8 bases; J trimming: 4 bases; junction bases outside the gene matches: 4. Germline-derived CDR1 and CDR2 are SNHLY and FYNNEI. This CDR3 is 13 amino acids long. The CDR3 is CASGGTGGYEQYF. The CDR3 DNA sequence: TGTGCCAGCGGAGGGACAGGGGGTTACGAGCAGTACTTC.

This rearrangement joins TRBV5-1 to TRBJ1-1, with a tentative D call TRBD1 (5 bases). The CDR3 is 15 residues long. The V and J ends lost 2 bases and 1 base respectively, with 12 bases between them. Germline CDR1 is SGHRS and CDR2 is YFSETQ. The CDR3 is CASSFQGPENTEAFF. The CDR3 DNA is TGCGCCAGCAGCTTTCAGGGACCCGAGAACACTGAAGCTTTCTTT.

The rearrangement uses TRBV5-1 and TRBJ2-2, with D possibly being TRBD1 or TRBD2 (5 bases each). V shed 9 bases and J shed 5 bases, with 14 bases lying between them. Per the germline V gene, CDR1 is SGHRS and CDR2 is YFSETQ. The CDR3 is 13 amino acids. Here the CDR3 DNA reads TGCGCCACCCGGTCGGGGCTTACCGGGGAGCTGTTTTTT. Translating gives CATRSGLTGELFF.

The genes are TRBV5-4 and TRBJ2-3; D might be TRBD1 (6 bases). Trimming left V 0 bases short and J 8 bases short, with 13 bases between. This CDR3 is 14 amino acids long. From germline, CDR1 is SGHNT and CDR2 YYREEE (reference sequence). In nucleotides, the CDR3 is TGTGCCAGCAGCTTGGTGGGGGCAGTCGGTACGCAGTATTTT. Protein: CASSLVGAVGTQYF.

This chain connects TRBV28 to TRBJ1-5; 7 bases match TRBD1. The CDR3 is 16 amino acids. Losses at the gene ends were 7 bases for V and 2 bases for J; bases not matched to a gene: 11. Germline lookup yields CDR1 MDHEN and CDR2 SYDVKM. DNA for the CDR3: TGTGCCAGCAAGGTAAGGGGGCAGCGTGGCAATCAGCCCCAGCATTTT. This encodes CASKVRGQRGNQPQHF.